A single sample is the source of the 30 T cell receptor beta chains below, sequenced in a study of cytomegalovirus exposure and HLA in healthy donors. PCR employed 60 Vbeta and 13 Jbeta primers. Some clones are missing from TCRdb's copy, which holds only in-frame ones; the method was immunoSEQ multiplex PCR. The data contain more than 110,000 clones, 60% to 85% of them seen just once; the ten biggest clones take up around 7%. Sequencing input: PBMCs. All receptors come from a man aged 25 to 40 in good health and CMV-seronegative.

For the CDR3, the DNA is TGTGCCAGCAGCCTAATGGAGGGAGTCACTGAAGCTTTCTTT. Protein sequence: CASSLMEGVTEAFF. The V call is TRBV5-4, the J call TRBJ1-1; no definite D call. CDR1 is SGHNT, CDR2 YYREEE, per germline (reference sequence). The CDR3 is 14 amino acids. The V and J ends lost 4 bases and 4 bases respectively, with 14 bases between them.

The chain links TRBV7-6 to TRBJ2-7; 8 bases are shared with TRBD1. This CDR3 region has 14 residues. V lost 1 base, J lost 4 bases, and 3 bases stayed unmatched. The germline gives CDR1 SGHVS, CDR2 FNYEAQ. CDR3 amino acids: CASSLEQGGYEQYF. The CDR3 DNA is TGTGCCAGCAGCTTAGAACAGGGGGGTTACGAGCAGTACTTC.

J is TRBJ1-2 and V is TRBV28; TRBD1 matches at 8 bases. In germline, CDR1 is MDHEN, CDR2 SYDVKM. The CDR3 length is 16 residues. J lost 6 bases, V lost 2 bases, and 11 bases had no gene match. CDR3 amino acids: CASSLGEWQGANGYTF. The DNA for the CDR3 is TGTGCCAGCAGTTTAGGGGAGTGGCAGGGGGCGAATGGCTACACCTTC.

This chain links TRBV13 with TRBJ2-1, with D possibly TRBD2 on 7 matching bases. V was pared by 4 bases and J by 9 bases, with 16 bases between. CDR1 is PRHDT, CDR2 FYEKMQ, per germline (reference sequence). The CDR3 spans 14 residues. This chain's CDR3 is CASSSRGAEGEQFF. In DNA form, the CDR3 reads TGTGCCAGCAGCTCTCGGGGGGCCGAGGGTGAGCAGTTCTTC. The entire variable domain, with the rest obtained from reference TRBV13 and TRBJ2-1, is as follows: AAGVIQSPRHLIKEKRETATLKCYPIPRHDTVYWYQQGPGQDPQFLISFYEKMQSDKGSIPDRFSAQQFSDYHSELNMSSLELGDSALYFCASSSRGAEGEQFFGPGTRLTVL.

The chain employs TRBV28 and TRBJ1-2; the D gene is possibly TRBD1 (5 bases). The ends were cut back, 2 bases at V and 2 bases at J, with 12 bases in the middle. CDR1 is MDHEN and CDR2 is SYDVKM in the germline V gene. The CDR3 totals 15 residues. In nucleotides, the CDR3 is TGTGCCAGCAGTTTAAGCGGGGCTGGGAACTATGGCTACACCTTC. As protein: CASSLSGAGNYGYTF.

The genes are TRBV10-3 and TRBJ1-3, with 7 bases fitting TRBD1. CDR3 length equals 16 residues. The trim removed 5 bases at V and 6 bases at J, leaving 13 bases unmatched. CDR1 is ENHRY and CDR2 is SYGVKD in the germline V gene. CDR3 bases: TGTGCCATCAGTTCCCTGGCGGGGGGGACAGAAAACACCATATATTTT. It translates to CAISSLAGGTENTIYF.

The chain is built from TRBV27 and TRBJ2-7, with a weak D call TRBD2 (6 bases). Germline V gene data show CDR1 as MNHEY and CDR2 as SMNVEV (reference sequence). V lost 11 bases and J lost 3, with 17 bases in between. The CDR3 consists of 13 residues. The CDR3 sequence: CAAGRGSLYEQYF. The DNA for the CDR3 is TGTGCCGCCGGACGGGGGAGCCTCTACGAGCAGTACTTC.

The chain employs TRBV28 and TRBJ1-1, with D tentatively TRBD1 (5 bases). This CDR3 is built from 13 residues. V was cut by 6 bases and J by 3 bases, with 11 bases left in between. Germline V gene lookup returns CDR1 MDHEN and CDR2 SYDVKM. CDR3 bases: TGTGCCAGCAGACGGGGAGGGGACACTGAAGCTTTCTTT. This codes for CASRRGGDTEAFF.

The rearrangement joins TRBV30 to TRBJ2-5; the match to TRBD2 covers 10 bases. The CDR3 sequence is 15 residues long. Unmatched junction bases numbered 8, after V lost 3 bases and J lost 4 bases. Germline-derived CDR1 and CDR2 are GTSNPN and SVGIG (reference sequence). This CDR3 is CAWRKLAGGVETQYF. The CDR3 coding sequence is TGTGCCTGGAGGAAATTAGCGGGAGGAGTAGAGACCCAGTACTTC.

V is TRBV7-9 and J is TRBJ2-1, with 10 nucleotides matching TRBD2. Germline values: CDR1 SEHNR, CDR2 FQNEAQ (reference sequence). This CDR3 spans 16 amino acids. V lost 2 bases and J lost 7; bases outside the gene matches: 8. The CDR3 spells CASSLRRLAGANEQFF. Here the CDR3 DNA reads TGTGCCAGCAGCTTACGTCGGCTAGCGGGGGCGAATGAGCAGTTCTTC. The entire variable domain, with the rest obtained from reference TRBV7-9 and TRBJ2-1, is as follows: DTGVSQNPRHKITKRGQNVTFRCDPISEHNRLYWYRQTLGQGPEFLTYFQNEAQLEKSRLLSDRFSAERPKGSFSTLEIQRTEQGDSAMYLCASSLRRLAGANEQFFGPGTRLTVL.

The J gene is TRBJ2-3, the V gene TRBV19, with D uncertain. Trimming left V 2 bases short and J 5 bases short, with 11 bases between. The CDR3 extends over 14 amino acids. CDR1 and CDR2 (germline): LNHDA, SQIVND (reference sequence). CDR3 protein: CASSISGGRDTQYF. The CDR3 coding sequence is TGTGCCAGTAGTATATCTGGTGGTAGAGATACGCAGTATTTT.

The genes are TRBV30 and TRBJ1-1; 8 nucleotides line up with TRBD1. Germline CDR1 GTSNPN, CDR2 SVGIG (reference sequence). V trimming: 2 bases; J trimming: 1 base; junction bases outside the gene matches: 0. This CDR3 is 13 amino acids long. CDR3 sequence: CAWSQGANTEAFF. Written as DNA, the CDR3 is TGTGCCTGGAGTCAGGGGGCGAACACTGAAGCTTTCTTT.

This clone was observed once. The J gene is TRBJ2-2, the V gene TRBV27, with 8 bases identical to TRBD2. This CDR3 is built from 15 residues. Germline V gene sequence: CDR1 MNHEY, CDR2 SMNVEV (reference sequence). Trimming at V came to 4 bases and at J to 4 bases, leaving 5 bases not matched to a gene. CDR3 coding DNA: TGTGCCAGCAGTTGGGGACTAGTATCCACCGGGGAGCTGTTTTTT. Its protein product is CASSWGLVSTGELFF.

The V and J genes are TRBV28 and TRBJ1-4; D uncertain. Germline-derived CDR1 and CDR2 are MDHEN and SYDVKM. The CDR3 has 13 residues. Trimming pared 5 bases from V and 7 bases from J, leaving 11 bases between. CDR3 protein: CASSSFGGEKLFF. CDR3 DNA: TGTGCCAGCAGTAGTTTCGGTGGTGAAAAACTGTTTTTT.

This clone is a singleton in its sample. The chain employs TRBV2 and TRBJ1-4, with D possibly being TRBD1 (5 bases). The CDR3 length is 13 residues. CDR1 is SNHLY and CDR2 is FYNNEI in the germline V gene. V was pared by 1 base and J by 8 bases, with 8 bases between. CDR3 nucleotides: TGTGCCAGCAGTGAAGGACAGAACGAAAAACTGTTTTTT. Translated, it gives CASSEGQNEKLFF.

J is TRBJ1-2 and V is TRBV28, with TRBD1 matching 7 bases. Unmatched junction bases numbered 11, after V lost 6 bases and J lost 7 bases. Germline assignment: CDR1 MDHEN and CDR2 SYDVKM. This CDR3 spans 14 amino acids. Here the CDR3 DNA reads TGTGCCAGCAGGTTAGAGACAGGGTCGACTGGCTACACCTTC. This encodes CASRLETGSTGYTF.

The chain joins TRBV6-5 to TRBJ1-1; D ambiguous. The CDR3 has 14 amino acids. Germline CDR1 reads MNHEY; CDR2 reads SVGAGI. Trimming shortened V by 2 bases and J by 1 base, and 8 bases separated the two germline ends. The CDR3 spells CASSYDNPNTEAFF. The CDR3 DNA is TGTGCCAGCAGTTACGACAACCCGAACACTGAAGCTTTCTTT.

This clone has more than one count but fewer than ten. V usage is TRBV19 and J usage is TRBJ1-1, with D tentatively TRBD1 (5 bases). Trimming cost V 7 bases and J 11 bases, with 14 bases left between them. The length of the CDR3 is 11 residues. Looked up from germline, CDR1 is LNHDA and CDR2 is SQIVND (reference sequence). Here the CDR3 DNA reads TGTGCCAGTACAAACGGGGCGGGGGCTTTCTTT. It specifies CASTNGAGAFF.

The chain uses TRBV15 and TRBJ1-5; D unclear. V was trimmed by 5 bases and J by 3 bases, leaving 17 bases between them. The CDR3 has 16 residues. In germline, CDR1 is LNHNV, CDR2 YYDKDF (reference sequence). The CDR3 sequence is CATSSGRQRVNQPQHF. For the CDR3, the DNA is TGTGCCACCAGCTCCGGGCGGCAGCGGGTCAATCAGCCCCAGCATTTT.

The chain recombines TRBV2 with TRBJ1-3; D unclear. From germline, CDR1 is SNHLY and CDR2 FYNNEI. V shed 7 bases and J shed 2 bases, with 15 bases lying between them. The CDR3 extends over 15 amino acids. CDR3 protein: CASIFRTPAGNTIYF. In DNA, the CDR3 is TGTGCCAGCATCTTTAGGACTCCAGCTGGAAACACCATATATTTT.

This chain joins TRBV28 and TRBJ1-1; tentative D call: TRBD1 (5 bases). This CDR3 contains 15 residues. Germline V gives CDR1 MDHEN, CDR2 SYDVKM. V was cut by 3 bases and J by 2 bases, with 13 bases left in between. The CDR3 sequence: CASSFWTHLNTEAFF. The CDR3, as DNA: TGTGCCAGCAGTTTTTGGACACACCTCAACACTGAAGCTTTCTTT.

This chain joins TRBV2 and TRBJ1-1, with D perhaps matching TRBD1 (6 bases). Germline values: CDR1 SNHLY, CDR2 FYNNEI. V lost 7 bases, J lost 1 base, and 19 bases lay in between. The CDR3 has 16 residues. In DNA form, the CDR3 reads TGTGCCAGCAAAGGTAGGCAGGGGTATTGGAACACTGAAGCTTTCTTT. It codes for CASKGRQGYWNTEAFF.

In its sample, this clone was seen once. The genes are TRBV5-4 and TRBJ2-5, with D perhaps TRBD1 (7 bases). Trimming cost V 3 bases and J 4 bases, with 19 bases left between them. This CDR3 region has 16 residues. CDR1 is SGHNT and CDR2 is YYREEE in the germline V gene (reference sequence). CDR3 in DNA: TGTGCCAGCAGCTCGAAAACCAGGGGGGTAACAGAGACCCAGTACTTC. Its translation is CASSSKTRGVTETQYF.

The chain links TRBV11-2 to TRBJ2-1; D remains unclear. Trimming pared 1 base from V and 1 base from J, leaving 8 bases between. CDR1 is SGHAT, CDR2 FQNNGV, per germline. The length of the CDR3 is 15 residues. CDR3 in amino acids: CASSLASQSYNEQFF. The CDR3 nucleotides are TGTGCCAGCAGCTTAGCGTCCCAGTCCTACAATGAGCAGTTCTTC.

V usage is TRBV9 and J usage is TRBJ2-7, with unresolved D. Germline CDR1 reads SGDLS; CDR2 reads YYNGEE. CDR3 size: 11 residues. Trimming shortened V by 0 bases and J by 6 bases, and 4 bases separated the two germline ends. DNA for the CDR3: TGTGCCAGCAGCGTAGACGGCGAGCAGTACTTC. This gives the protein CASSVDGEQYF.

The J gene is TRBJ1-5, the V gene TRBV15; the match to TRBD1 covers 8 bases. Germline V gene sequence: CDR1 LNHNV, CDR2 YYDKDF (reference sequence). The CDR3 runs to 15 residues. Trimming cost V 5 bases and J 5 bases; bases outside gene matches: 8. The CDR3 is CATSRDNRGYQPQHF. CDR3 in DNA: TGTGCCACCAGCCGCGACAACAGGGGGTATCAGCCCCAGCATTTT.

The chain is built from TRBV4-1 and TRBJ1-5, with D possibly TRBD1 on 5 matching bases. CDR1 and CDR2 from the germline V gene are MGHRA and YSYEKL. This CDR3 comprises 14 residues. Trimming stripped 4 bases from V and 6 bases from J, with 13 bases between. CDR3 bases: TGCGCCAGCAGCCCCGTGGAGGGGATTCAGCCCCAGCATTTT. Protein: CASSPVEGIQPQHF.

The CDR3 reads CAWSPGTAYQPQHF. CDR3 bases: TGTGCCTGGAGTCCAGGGACAGCCTATCAGCCCCAGCATTTT. V gene TRBV30 combines with J gene TRBJ1-5; 7 nucleotides line up with TRBD1. The CDR3 spans 14 residues. Trimming cost V 2 bases and J 5 bases; bases outside gene matches: 6. Germline CDR1 is GTSNPN and CDR2 is SVGIG (reference sequence).

This clone was observed a handful of times. The chain joins TRBV10-3 to TRBJ2-5; TRBD2 might be the D (6 bases). The germline gives CDR1 ENHRY, CDR2 SYGVKD. There are 14 residues in the CDR3. V lost 6 bases and J lost 1, with 12 bases in between. CDR3 bases: TGTGCCATCAGGATTAGCGGAGCCCAAGAGACCCAGTACTTC. Translated, it gives CAIRISGAQETQYF.

This clone was counted only a few times. The chain employs TRBV6-5 and TRBJ2-5, with 7 nucleotides matching TRBD1. J gave up 5 bases and V 9 bases, and 9 bases lay outside the gene matches. CDR1 MNHEY and CDR2 SVGAGI come from the germline V gene. The CDR3 covers 13 residues. DNA of the CDR3: TGTGCCAGTCGACCGACAGGGACGGAGACCCAGTACTTC. It is translated as CASRPTGTETQYF.